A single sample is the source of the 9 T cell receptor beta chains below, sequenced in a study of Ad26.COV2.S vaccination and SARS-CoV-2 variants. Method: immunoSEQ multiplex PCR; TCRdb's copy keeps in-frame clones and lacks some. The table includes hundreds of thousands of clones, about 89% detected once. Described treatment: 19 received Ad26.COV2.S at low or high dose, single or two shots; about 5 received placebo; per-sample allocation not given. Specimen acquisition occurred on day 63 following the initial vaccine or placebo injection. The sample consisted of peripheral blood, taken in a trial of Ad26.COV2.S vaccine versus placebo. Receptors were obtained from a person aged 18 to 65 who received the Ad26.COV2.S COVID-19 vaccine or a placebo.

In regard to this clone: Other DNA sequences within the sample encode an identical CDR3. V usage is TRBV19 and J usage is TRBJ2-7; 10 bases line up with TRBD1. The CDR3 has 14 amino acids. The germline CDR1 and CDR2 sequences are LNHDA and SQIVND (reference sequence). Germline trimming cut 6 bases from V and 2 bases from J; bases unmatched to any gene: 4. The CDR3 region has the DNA TGTGCCAGTAGCCCCGGGACAGGGGCCTACGAGCAGTACTTC. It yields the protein CASSPGTGAYEQYF.

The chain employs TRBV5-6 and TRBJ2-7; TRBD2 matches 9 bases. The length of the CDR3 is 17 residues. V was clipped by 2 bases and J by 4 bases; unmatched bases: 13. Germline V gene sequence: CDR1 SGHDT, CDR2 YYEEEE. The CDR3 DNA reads TGTGCCAGCAGCTTCTACCTACAGGGTAGCGGGGGTTACGAGCAGTACTTC. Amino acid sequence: CASSFYLQGSGGYEQYF.

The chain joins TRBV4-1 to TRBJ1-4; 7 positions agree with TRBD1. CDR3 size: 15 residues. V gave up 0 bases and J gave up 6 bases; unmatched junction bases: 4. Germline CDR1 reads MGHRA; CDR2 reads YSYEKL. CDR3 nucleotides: TGCGCCAGCAGCCAAGATCCGGGGACAGATGAAAAACTGTTTTTT. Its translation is CASSQDPGTDEKLFF.

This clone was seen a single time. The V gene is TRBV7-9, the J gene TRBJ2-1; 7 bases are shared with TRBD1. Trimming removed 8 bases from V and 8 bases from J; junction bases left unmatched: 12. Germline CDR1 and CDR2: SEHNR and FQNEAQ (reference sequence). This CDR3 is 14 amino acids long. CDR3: CASLETGRADEQFF. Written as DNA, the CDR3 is TGTGCCAGCCTGGAGACAGGGCGGGCGGATGAGCAGTTCTTC.

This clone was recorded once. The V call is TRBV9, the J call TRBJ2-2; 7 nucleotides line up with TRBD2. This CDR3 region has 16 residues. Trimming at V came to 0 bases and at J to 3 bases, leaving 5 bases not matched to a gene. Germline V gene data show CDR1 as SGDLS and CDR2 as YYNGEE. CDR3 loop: CASSVVAGVDTGELFF. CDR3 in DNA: TGTGCCAGCAGCGTAGTGGCGGGAGTGGACACCGGGGAGCTGTTTTTT.

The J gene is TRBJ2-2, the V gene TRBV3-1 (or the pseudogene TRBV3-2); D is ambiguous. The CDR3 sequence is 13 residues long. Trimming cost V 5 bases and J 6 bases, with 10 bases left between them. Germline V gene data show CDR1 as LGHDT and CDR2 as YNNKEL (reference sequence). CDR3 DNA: TGTGCCAGCAGCTCCCAGATTCCCGGGGAGCTGTTTTTT. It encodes CASSSQIPGELFF.

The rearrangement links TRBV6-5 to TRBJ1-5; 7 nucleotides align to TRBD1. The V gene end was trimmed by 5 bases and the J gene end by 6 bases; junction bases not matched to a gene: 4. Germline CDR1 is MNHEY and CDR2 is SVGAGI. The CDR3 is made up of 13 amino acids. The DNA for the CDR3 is TGTGCCAGCAGTCGACAGGGCGGTCAGCCCCAGCATTTT. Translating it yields CASSRQGGQPQHF.

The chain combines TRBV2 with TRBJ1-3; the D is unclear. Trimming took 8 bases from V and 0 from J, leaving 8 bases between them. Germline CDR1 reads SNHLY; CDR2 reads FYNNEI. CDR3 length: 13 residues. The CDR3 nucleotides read TGTGCCAGCTCCGAGAGCTCTGGAAACACCATATATTTT. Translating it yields CASSESSGNTIYF.

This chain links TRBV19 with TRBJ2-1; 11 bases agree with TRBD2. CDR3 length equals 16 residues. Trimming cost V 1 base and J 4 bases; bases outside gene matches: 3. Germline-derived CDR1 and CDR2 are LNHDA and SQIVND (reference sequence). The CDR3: CASSIVGTSGYNEQFF. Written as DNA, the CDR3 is TGTGCCAGTAGTATAGTGGGGACTAGCGGTTACAATGAGCAGTTCTTC.